This is a list of T cell receptor beta chains from one sample in a study of blood T cell repertoires in COVID-19. Repertoires were generated with immunoSEQ multiplex PCR, while TCRdb's copy carries only in-frame clones and drops some. The profile shows under 200,000 clones, under 85% of them singletons. The sample consisted of peripheral blood. These receptors came from a woman of 80 years or more with acute or convalescent COVID-19. CDR3s include the opening cysteine and the closing phenylalanine or tryptophan. A D gene is named only where the DNA matches it firmly. Size tells how often a clone was seen (once, few, many) or the class of an expanded clone, and some rows leave it out.

>TRBD1|TRBJ1-2|few|TRBV25-1
TGTGCCAGCAGTTGGACAGGCAACAATTATGGCTACACCTTC
CASSWTGNNYGYTF
>.|TRBJ2-2|.|TRBV21-1
TGTGCCAGCAGCATGTTGAATTACCGGTCCGGGGAGCTGTTTTTT
CASSMLNYRSGELFF
>TRBD2|TRBJ2-7|.|TRBV3-1/TRBV3-2
TGTGCCAGCAAGACTAGCGGGAGTGATGAGCAGTACTTC
CASKTSGSDEQYF
>.|TRBJ2-7|.|TRBV18
TGTGCCAGCTCACCGGGTCCAGGGCGCTACGAGCAGTACTTC
CASSPGPGRYEQYF
>.|TRBJ2-2|.|TRBV7-8
TGTGCCAGCAGCTTAGCAAAACAGGGATCCGGGGAGCTGTTTTTT
CASSLAKQGSGELFF
>TRBD1|TRBJ1-5|.|TRBV16
TGTGCCAGCAGCCAATTGGGACAGGGCAATCAGCCCCAGCATTTT
CASSQLGQGNQPQHF
>TRBD2|TRBJ2-5|.|TRBV11-3
TGTGCCAGCAGCCGGACTAGCTCCGAGACCCAGTACTTC
CASSRTSSETQYF
>TRBD1|TRBJ1-1|.|TRBV7-9
TGTGCCAGCAGGACCGGGACAGTGAACACTGAAGCTTTCTTT
CASRTGTVNTEAFF
>TRBD1|TRBJ1-1|.|TRBV7-3
TGTGCCAGCAGCATTGGACAGGGAGACACTGAAGCTTTCTTT
CASSIGQGDTEAFF
>.|TRBJ1-1|.|TRBV27
TGTGCCAGCAGTTTATCAACCTTTTGGGTGACGAACAGGGACACTGAAGCTTTCTTT
CASSLSTFWVTNRDTEAFF
>.|TRBJ1-2|.|TRBV14
TGTGCCAGCAGCCAAGCCACCCAGGACAGTCACTATGGCTACACCTTC
CASSQATQDSHYGYTF
>TRBD1|TRBJ1-2|.|TRBV3-1/TRBV3-2
TGTGCCAGCAGCCAGCCGGGACAGAACTATGGCTACACCTTC
CASSQPGQNYGYTF
>.|TRBJ1-5|.|TRBV2
TGTGCCAGCACGACATTTAGCAATCAGCCCCAGCATTTT
CASTTFSNQPQHF
>TRBD1|TRBJ1-2|once|TRBV6-5
TGTGCCAGCAGTCGGGACAGCTCCTACTATGGCTACACCTTC
CASSRDSSYYGYTF
>.|TRBJ1-2|.|TRBV9
TGTGCCAGCAGCGTAGGCGGCAGAACAAACTATGGCTACACCTTC
CASSVGGRTNYGYTF
>TRBD2|TRBJ2-5|.|TRBV27
TGTGCCAGCAGTCCGATCCGCTTTGGTAGCGGGAACGAGACCCAGTACTTC
CASSPIRFGSGNETQYF
>TRBD2|TRBJ2-3|.|TRBV19
TGTGCCAGTAAGGGACTAGCGGCTAGCACAGATACGCAGTATTTT
CASKGLAASTDTQYF
>.|TRBJ2-5|.|TRBV5-8
TGTGCCAGCAGCCTTCTGAGCAGGGACTTGTACCAAGAGACCCAGTACTTC
CASSLLSRDLYQETQYF
>TRBD1|TRBJ1-1|.|TRBV4-3
TGCGCCAGCAGCCAATCAACAGGGGGGTGGACTGAAGCTTTCTTT
CASSQSTGGWTEAFF
>.|TRBJ1-2|.|TRBV9
TGTGCCAGCAGCGTAGACAGAAACTATGGCTACACCTTC
CASSVDRNYGYTF
>TRBD2|TRBJ2-1|.|TRBV7-8
TGTGCCAGCAGCTTAAGGGGACTAGCGGGAAATGAGCAGTTCTTC
CASSLRGLAGNEQFF
>.|TRBJ1-4|.|TRBV4-1
TGCGCCAGCAGTACAGGGTATGGAACTAATGAAAAACTGTTTTTT
CASSTGYGTNEKLFF
>TRBD2|TRBJ2-7|few|TRBV7-8
TGTGCCAGCAGCTTAGTTAGATTAAAAAAGACTAGCGGGAGCTACGAGCAGTACTTC
CASSLVRLKKTSGSYEQYF
>TRBD1|TRBJ1-3|.|TRBV30
TGTGCCTGGAGTGCCGGGGGACAGGGTGCTTACACCATATATTTT
CAWSAGGQGAYTIYF
>.|TRBJ1-5|.|TRBV6-6
TGTGCCAGCAGTTACGAGGGATTGGGCGATCAGCCCCAGCATTTT
CASSYEGLGDQPQHF
>.|TRBJ1-5|.|TRBV21-1
TGTGCCAGCAGCATGACAGGGGATCAGCCCCAGCATTTT
CASSMTGDQPQHF
>TRBD1|TRBJ1-4|few|TRBV7-8
TGTGCCAGCAGCCTCCACAGGGGGCTGGATGAAAAACTGTTTTTT
CASSLHRGLDEKLFF
>.|TRBJ2-5|few|TRBV6-1
TGTGCCAGCAGTGAAGGCGGGGCCCTTCAAGAGACCCAGTACTTC
CASSEGGALQETQYF
>.|TRBJ2-1|.|TRBV19
TGTGCCAGTAGTCCCAAGGCTAGGGGGATCTCCTACAATGAGCAGTTCTTC
CASSPKARGISYNEQFF
>.|TRBJ1-1|.|TRBV3-1/TRBV3-2
TGTGCCAGCAGCCAACAGATTGGGGCCCTCGGGACTGAAGCTTTCTTT
CASSQQIGALGTEAFF
>.|TRBJ1-1|few|TRBV6-2/TRBV6-3
TGTGCCAGCAGCCCCGGCAGGTGGGGGGATCGGAACACTGAAGCTTTCTTT
CASSPGRWGDRNTEAFF
>TRBD1|TRBJ1-5|.|TRBV14
TGTGCCAGCAGCCACAGCCGGGACAGACTCAATCAGCCCCAGCATTTT
CASSHSRDRLNQPQHF
>.|TRBJ1-3|.|TRBV12-5
TGTGCTAGTGGCTGGGGGGGCGCAGGAAACACCATATATTTT
CASGWGGAGNTIYF
>TRBD2|TRBJ2-5|.|TRBV10-2
TGCGCCAGCAGATTCACCGCGGGAGTACGCGAGACCCAGTACTTC
CASRFTAGVRETQYF
>TRBD1|TRBJ2-5|.|TRBV9
TGTGCCAGCAGCGTAGGCAACAGGGGGCAGGAGACCCAGTACTTC
CASSVGNRGQETQYF
>TRBD1|TRBJ1-2|.|TRBV24-1
TGTGCCACCAGTGATTTACACAGGGGATACGGGTCCTATGGCTACACCTTC
CATSDLHRGYGSYGYTF